This entry lists 15 T cell receptor beta chains sequenced from one sample in a study of cytomegalovirus exposure and HLA in healthy donors. 60 Vbeta and 13 Jbeta primers were used in PCR. This table comes from immunoSEQ multiplex PCR, and its TCRdb copy is limited to in-frame clones, with some not included. The data contain more than 110,000 clones, around 86% of them singletons. Specimen: PBMCs. These receptor sequences come from a female donor in good health and CMV-seronegative.

This chain links TRBV5-1 with TRBJ2-1, with 7 bases matching TRBD2. In germline, CDR1 is SGHRS, CDR2 YFSETQ. The CDR3 contains 18 residues. The J segment lost 0 bases and the V segment lost 4 bases, leaving 13 bases of the junction unmatched. This CDR3 is CASSPHRRGRSSYNEQFF. CDR3 bases: TGCGCCAGCAGCCCCCACCGGCGGGGGAGGAGCTCCTACAATGAGCAGTTCTTC.

The rearrangement uses TRBV6-5 and TRBJ1-5; 7 nucleotides line up with TRBD1. V lost 5 bases to trimming and J lost 4 bases; unmatched junction nucleotides: 8. CDR3 size: 15 residues. The germline CDR1 and CDR2 sequences are MNHEY and SVGAGI. CDR3 in amino acids: CASSLNQGENQPQHF. CDR3 DNA: TGTGCCAGCAGTCTGAATCAGGGGGAAAATCAGCCCCAGCATTTT.

This clone turned up a few times. Here the CDR3 DNA reads TGTGCCAGCAGTGATGGGGCTTACAGCTCCTACGAGCAGTACTTC. It translates to CASSDGAYSSYEQYF. The rearrangement links TRBV2 to TRBJ2-7; a possible D gene is TRBD1 (5 bases). The CDR3 totals 15 residues. V was clipped by 3 bases and J by 0 bases, with 12 bases between them. Germline V gene lookup returns CDR1 SNHLY and CDR2 FYNNEI.

The chain uses TRBV15 and TRBJ2-1, with D tentatively TRBD2 (6 bases). This CDR3 comprises 14 residues. Germline loops: CDR1 LNHNV, CDR2 YYDKDF (reference sequence). V gave up 3 bases and J gave up 10 bases, with 16 bases separating them. CDR3 loop: CATSRGLGGGEQFF. DNA for the CDR3: TGTGCCACCAGCAGGGGGCTGGGGGGAGGCGAGCAGTTCTTC.

This chain links TRBV20-1 with TRBJ2-7; 8 bases match TRBD1. V dropped 6 bases and J dropped 7; count of bases not matched to a gene: 5. CDR1 and CDR2 (germline): DFQATT, SNEGSKA (reference sequence). The CDR3 totals 11 residues. The CDR3 nucleotides read TGCAGTGCGTTTACAGGGGGAGAGCAGTACTTC. Its translation is CSAFTGGEQYF.

The chain employs TRBV29-1 and TRBJ2-7; 8 nucleotides line up with TRBD1. After removal of 0 bases from V and 3 bases from J, the junction contained 10 bases not matched to a gene. Germline CDR1 SQVTM, CDR2 ANQGSEA. The CDR3 covers 16 residues. CDR3 coding DNA: TGCAGCGTTGAAGATCCGATAGTCACAGGGGGCTACGAGCAGTACTTC. It encodes CSVEDPIVTGGYEQYF.

This chain uses TRBV7-9 with TRBJ2-5, with 10 nucleotides matching TRBD2. This CDR3 is built from 16 residues. J lost 4 bases, V lost 1 base, and 6 bases had no gene match. In germline, CDR1 is SEHNR, CDR2 FQNEAQ (reference sequence). Written as DNA, the CDR3 is TGTGCCAGCAGCTTAGGATCCGGGACTAGCGCAGAGACCCAGTACTTC. This encodes CASSLGSGTSAETQYF.

CDR3 region: CAISENGDTGELFF. Written as DNA, the CDR3 is TGTGCCATCAGTGAAAACGGTGACACCGGGGAGCTGTTTTTT. The chain joins TRBV10-3 to TRBJ2-2; D call uncertain. CDR1 is ENHRY, CDR2 SYGVKD, per germline. Trimming took off 3 bases at V and 3 bases at J, with 8 bases between the two ends. This CDR3 is built from 14 residues.

The rearrangement uses TRBV27 and TRBJ1-5, with D perhaps TRBD1 (5 bases). The CDR3 runs to 13 residues. In germline, CDR1 is MNHEY, CDR2 SMNVEV (reference sequence). Trimming shortened V by 8 bases and J by 5 bases, and 13 bases separated the two germline ends. The chain's CDR3 is CASGWGVDQPQHF. CDR3 DNA sequence: TGTGCCAGCGGGTGGGGGGTGGATCAGCCCCAGCATTTT.

The chain is built from TRBV28 and TRBJ2-7; TRBD2 might be the D (5 bases). This CDR3 is built from 12 residues. Trimming took 11 bases from V and 2 from J, leaving 13 bases between them. CDR1 and CDR2 (germline): MDHEN, SYDVKM. This CDR3 reads CAAAQTTYEQYF. CDR3 bases: TGTGCCGCGGCACAGACTACCTACGAGCAGTACTTC. Filled out from reference TRBV28 and TRBJ2-7, the complete variable domain reads DVKVTQSSRYLVKRTGEKVFLECVQDMDHENMFWYRQDPGLGLRLIYFSYDVKMKEKGDIPEGYSVSREKKERFSLILESASTNQTSMYLCAAAQTTYEQYFGPGTRLTVT.

The V and J genes are TRBV4-2 and TRBJ2-3; 12 nucleotides match TRBD2. The CDR3 length is 15 residues. The germline V gene has CDR1 LGHNA and CDR2 YNFKEQ. The trim removed 7 bases at V and 4 bases at J, leaving 6 bases unmatched. CDR3 amino acids: CASTSSGRAADTQYF. Here the CDR3 DNA reads TGTGCCAGCACCTCTAGCGGGAGGGCTGCAGATACGCAGTATTTT.

This clone was seen only a few times. The identical CDR3 is also encoded by other nucleotide sequences in the sample. This sequence joins TRBV6-5 and TRBJ1-5; 8 nucleotides agree with TRBD1. This CDR3 spans 15 amino acids. With 6 bases clipped from V and 0 bases from J, the junction kept 4 bases outside the gene matches. CDR1 is MNHEY and CDR2 is SVGAGI in the germline V gene. This chain's CDR3 is CASSPDRGSNQPQHF. CDR3 DNA sequence: TGTGCCAGCAGCCCCGACAGGGGTAGCAATCAGCCCCAGCATTTT.

The gene calls are TRBV10-1 and TRBJ2-7; no definite D call. CDR1 WNHNN and CDR2 SYGVQD come from the germline V gene (reference sequence). Trimming removed 6 bases at V and 0 bases at J, with 6 bases between. This CDR3 spans 12 amino acids. This CDR3 reads CASSASSYEQYF. CDR3 coding DNA: TGCGCCAGCAGCGCGAGCTCCTACGAGCAGTACTTC.

Written as DNA, the CDR3 is TGTGCCAGCAGCTTTGCAAACGAGGAGACCCAGTACTTC. Its translation is CASSFANEETQYF. The chain is built from TRBV7-7 and TRBJ2-5; D not resolved. V dropped 3 bases and J dropped 5 bases, with 10 bases sitting between them. Germline-derived CDR1 and CDR2 are SSHAT and FNYEAQ (reference sequence). The CDR3 length is 13 residues.

This chain uses TRBV4-1 with TRBJ2-7; possible D gene TRBD2, 5 bases. Germline CDR1 MGHRA, CDR2 YSYEKL. CDR3 length: 16 amino acids. Trimming left V 0 bases short and J 0 bases short, with 12 bases between. The CDR3: CASSQDTAGLSYEQYF. The CDR3, as DNA: TGCGCCAGCAGCCAAGATACGGCGGGCCTCTCCTACGAGCAGTACTTC.